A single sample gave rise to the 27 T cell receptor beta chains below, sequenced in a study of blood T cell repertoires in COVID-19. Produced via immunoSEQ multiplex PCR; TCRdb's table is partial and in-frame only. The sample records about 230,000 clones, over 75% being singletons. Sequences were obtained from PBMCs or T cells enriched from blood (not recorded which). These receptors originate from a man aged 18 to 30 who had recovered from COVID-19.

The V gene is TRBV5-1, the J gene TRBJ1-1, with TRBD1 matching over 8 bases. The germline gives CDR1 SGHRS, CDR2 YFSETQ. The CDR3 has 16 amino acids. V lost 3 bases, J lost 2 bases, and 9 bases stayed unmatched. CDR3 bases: TGCGCCAGCAGCTCATGGACAGGGTCTGTAAACACTGAAGCTTTCTTT. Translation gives CASSSWTGSVNTEAFF.

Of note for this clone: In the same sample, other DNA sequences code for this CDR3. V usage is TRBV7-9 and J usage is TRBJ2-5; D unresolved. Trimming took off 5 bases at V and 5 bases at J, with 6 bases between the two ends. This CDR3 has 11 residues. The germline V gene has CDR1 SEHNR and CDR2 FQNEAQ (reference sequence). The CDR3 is CASSLQETQYF. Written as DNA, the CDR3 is TGTGCCAGCAGCCTGCAGGAGACCCAGTACTTC. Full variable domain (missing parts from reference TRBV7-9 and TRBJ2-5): DTGVSQNPRHKITKRGQNVTFRCDPISEHNRLYWYRQTLGQGPEFLTYFQNEAQLEKSRLLSDRFSAERPKGSFSTLEIQRTEQGDSAMYLCASSLQETQYFGPGTRLLVL.

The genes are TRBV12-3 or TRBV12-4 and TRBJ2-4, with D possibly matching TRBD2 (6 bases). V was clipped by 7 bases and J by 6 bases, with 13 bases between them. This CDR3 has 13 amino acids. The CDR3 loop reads CASTPGGRNIQYF. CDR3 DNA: TGTGCCAGCACCCCCGGAGGGAGAAACATTCAGTACTTC.

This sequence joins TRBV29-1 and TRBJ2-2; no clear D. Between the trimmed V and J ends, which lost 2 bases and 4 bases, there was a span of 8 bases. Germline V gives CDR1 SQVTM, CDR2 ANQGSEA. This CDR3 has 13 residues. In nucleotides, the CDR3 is TGCAGCGTTGAACAGGTGGCCACCGGGGAGCTGTTTTTT. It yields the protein CSVEQVATGELFF.

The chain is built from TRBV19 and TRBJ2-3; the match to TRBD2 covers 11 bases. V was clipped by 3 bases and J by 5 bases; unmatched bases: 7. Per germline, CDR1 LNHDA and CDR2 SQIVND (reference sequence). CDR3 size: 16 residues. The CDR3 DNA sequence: TGTGCCAGTAGTATGGTAGCGGGAGGGCCTGTAGATACGCAGTATTTT. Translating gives CASSMVAGGPVDTQYF.

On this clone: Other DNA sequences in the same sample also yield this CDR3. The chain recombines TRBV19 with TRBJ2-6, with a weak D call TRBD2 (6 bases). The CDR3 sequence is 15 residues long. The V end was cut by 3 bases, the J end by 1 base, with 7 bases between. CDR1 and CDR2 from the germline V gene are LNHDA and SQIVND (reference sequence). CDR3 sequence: CASSIGGSGANVLTF. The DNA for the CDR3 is TGTGCCAGTAGTATCGGGGGATCTGGGGCCAACGTCCTGACTTTC. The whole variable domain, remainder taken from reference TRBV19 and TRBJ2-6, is DGGITQSPKYLFRKEGQNVTLSCEQNLNHDAMYWYRQDPGQGLRLIYYSQIVNDFQKGDIAEGYSVSREKKESFPLTVTSAQKNPTAFYLCASSIGGSGANVLTFGAGSRLTVL.

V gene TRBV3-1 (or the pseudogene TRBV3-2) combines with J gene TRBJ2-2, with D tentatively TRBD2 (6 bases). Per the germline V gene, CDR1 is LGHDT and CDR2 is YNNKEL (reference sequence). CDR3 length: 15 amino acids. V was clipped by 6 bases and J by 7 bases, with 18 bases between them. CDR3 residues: CASSPTGVRDGELFF. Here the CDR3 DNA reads TGTGCCAGCAGTCCTACGGGGGTCAGGGACGGGGAGCTGTTTTTT.

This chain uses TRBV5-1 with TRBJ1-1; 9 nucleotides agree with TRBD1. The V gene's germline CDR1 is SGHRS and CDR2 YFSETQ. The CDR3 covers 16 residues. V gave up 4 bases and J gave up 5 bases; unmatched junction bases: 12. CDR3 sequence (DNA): TGCGCCAGCAGCAGAGGTACAGGGGGCTGGGAAACTGAAGCTTTCTTT. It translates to CASSRGTGGWETEAFF.

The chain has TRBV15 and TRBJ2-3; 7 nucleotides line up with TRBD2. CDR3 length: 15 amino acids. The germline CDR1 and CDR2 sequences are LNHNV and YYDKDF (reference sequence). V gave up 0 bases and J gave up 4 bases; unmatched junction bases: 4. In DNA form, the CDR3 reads TGTGCCACCAGCAGAGACCGCGGACTAGCAGATACGCAGTATTTT. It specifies CATSRDRGLADTQYF.

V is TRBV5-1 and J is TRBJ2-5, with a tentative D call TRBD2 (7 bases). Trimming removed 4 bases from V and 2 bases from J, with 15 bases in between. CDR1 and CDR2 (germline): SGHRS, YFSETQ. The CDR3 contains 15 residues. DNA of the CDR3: TGCGCCAGCAGCACGGCAGCGGGGACACAAGAGACCCAGTACTTC. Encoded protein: CASSTAAGTQETQYF.

For the CDR3, the DNA is TGTGCCAGCAGCCCCCTTTTGAACTATGGCTACACCTTC. The encoded protein is CASSPLLNYGYTF. The rearrangement uses TRBV3-1 (or the pseudogene TRBV3-2) and TRBJ1-2, with D unclear. This CDR3 is built from 13 residues. CDR1 and CDR2 from the germline V gene are LGHDT and YNNKEL (reference sequence). V dropped 4 bases and J dropped 2 bases, with 8 bases sitting between them.

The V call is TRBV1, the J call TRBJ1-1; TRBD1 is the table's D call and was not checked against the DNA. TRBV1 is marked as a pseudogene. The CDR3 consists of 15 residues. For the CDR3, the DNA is TGCACCAGCAGCCACAACGGACAGGGGAACACTGAAGCTTTCTTT. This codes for CTSSHNGQGNTEAFF.

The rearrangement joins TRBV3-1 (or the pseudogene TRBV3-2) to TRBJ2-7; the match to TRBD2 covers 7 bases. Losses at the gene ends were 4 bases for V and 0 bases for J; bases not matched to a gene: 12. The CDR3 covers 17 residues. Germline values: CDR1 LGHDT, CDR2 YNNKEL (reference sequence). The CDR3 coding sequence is TGTGCCAGCAGCCCGGGGATTCCTAGCGGATACTCCTACGAGCAGTACTTC. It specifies CASSPGIPSGYSYEQYF.

The CDR3 is CASSLIGGALETQYF. The CDR3 nucleotides are TGTGCCAGCAGCTTGATCGGGGGGGCATTAGAGACCCAGTACTTC. This chain joins TRBV7-2 and TRBJ2-5; 8 bases fit TRBD2. This CDR3 is built from 15 residues. Germline V gives CDR1 SGHTA, CDR2 FQGNSA. V was clipped by 3 bases and J by 4 bases; unmatched bases: 7.

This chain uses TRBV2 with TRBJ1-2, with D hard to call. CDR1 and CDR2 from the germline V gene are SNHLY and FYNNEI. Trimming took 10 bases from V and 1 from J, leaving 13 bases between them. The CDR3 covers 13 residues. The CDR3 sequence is CATAYSINYGYTF. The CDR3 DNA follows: TGTGCCACAGCCTACAGCATTAACTATGGCTACACCTTC.

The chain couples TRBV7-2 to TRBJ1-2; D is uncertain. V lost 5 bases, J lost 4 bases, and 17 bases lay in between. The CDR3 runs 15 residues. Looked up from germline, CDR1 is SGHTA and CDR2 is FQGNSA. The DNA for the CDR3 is TGTGCCAGCAGCCCCATAGGAGGGAACCTCTATGGCTACACCTTC. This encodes CASSPIGGNLYGYTF.

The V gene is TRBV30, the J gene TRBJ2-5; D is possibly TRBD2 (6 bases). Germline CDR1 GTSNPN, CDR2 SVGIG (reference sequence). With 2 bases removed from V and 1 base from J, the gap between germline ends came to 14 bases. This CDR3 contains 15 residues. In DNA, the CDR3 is TGTGCCTGGAGTCGGAGGGCGGGCGCCCAAGAGACCCAGTACTTC. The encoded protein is CAWSRRAGAQETQYF.

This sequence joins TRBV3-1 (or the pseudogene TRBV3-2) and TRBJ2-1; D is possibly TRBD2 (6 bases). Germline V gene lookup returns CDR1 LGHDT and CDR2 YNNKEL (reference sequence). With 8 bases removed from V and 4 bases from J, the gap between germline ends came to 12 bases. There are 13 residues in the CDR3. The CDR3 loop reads CASQSGTYNEQFF. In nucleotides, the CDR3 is TGTGCCAGCCAATCCGGGACTTACAATGAGCAGTTCTTC.

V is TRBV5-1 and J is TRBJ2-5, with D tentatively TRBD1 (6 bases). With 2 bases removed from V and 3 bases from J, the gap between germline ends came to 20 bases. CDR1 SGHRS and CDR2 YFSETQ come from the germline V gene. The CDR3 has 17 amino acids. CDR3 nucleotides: TGCGCCAGCAGCTTACAGGGCGGCGGGCTTATTGAAGAGACCCAGTACTTC. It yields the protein CASSLQGGGLIEETQYF.

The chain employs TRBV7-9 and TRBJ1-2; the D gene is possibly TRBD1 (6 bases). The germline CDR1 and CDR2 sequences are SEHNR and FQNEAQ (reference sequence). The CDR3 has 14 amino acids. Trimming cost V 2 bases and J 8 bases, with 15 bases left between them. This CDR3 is CASSLWTQGGGYTF. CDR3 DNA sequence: TGTGCCAGCAGCTTATGGACACAGGGTGGAGGCTACACCTTC.

In DNA form, the CDR3 reads TGTGCCTCCTCGACAGGTTTTTCCTACGAGCAGTACTTC. It encodes CASSTGFSYEQYF. The V gene is TRBV30, the J gene TRBJ2-7; D might be TRBD1 (6 bases). V was cut by 7 bases and J by 1 base, with 14 bases left in between. Germline-derived CDR1 and CDR2 are GTSNPN and SVGIG (reference sequence). The CDR3 is made up of 13 amino acids.

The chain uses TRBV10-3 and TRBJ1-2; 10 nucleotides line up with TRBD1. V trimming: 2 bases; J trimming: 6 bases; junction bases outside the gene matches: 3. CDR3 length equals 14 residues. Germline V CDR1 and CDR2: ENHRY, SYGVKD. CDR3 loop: CAISEDRGPDGYTF. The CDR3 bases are TGTGCCATCAGTGAGGACAGGGGGCCAGATGGCTACACCTTC.

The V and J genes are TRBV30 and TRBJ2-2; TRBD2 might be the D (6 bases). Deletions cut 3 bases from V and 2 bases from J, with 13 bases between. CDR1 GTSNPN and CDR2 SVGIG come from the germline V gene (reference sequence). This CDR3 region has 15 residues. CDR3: CAWSGGGTNTGELFF. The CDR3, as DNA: TGTGCCTGGAGCGGAGGCGGGACTAACACCGGGGAGCTGTTTTTT.

CDR3 DNA: TGTGCCAGCAGTGTGGAGCATATTAACACCGGGGAGCTGTTTTTT. This gives the protein CASSVEHINTGELFF. The V call is TRBV6-4, the J call TRBJ2-2, with D hard to call. V was clipped by 4 bases and J by 2 bases, with 11 bases between them. CDR1 is MRHNA and CDR2 is SNTAGT in the germline V gene. The CDR3 spans 15 residues.

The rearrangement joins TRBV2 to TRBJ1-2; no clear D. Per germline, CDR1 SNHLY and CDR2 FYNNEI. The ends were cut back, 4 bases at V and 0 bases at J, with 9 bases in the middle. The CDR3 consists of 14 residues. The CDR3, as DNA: TGTGCCAGCAGTGGCCAGACAACTAACTATGGCTACACCTTC. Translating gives CASSGQTTNYGYTF.

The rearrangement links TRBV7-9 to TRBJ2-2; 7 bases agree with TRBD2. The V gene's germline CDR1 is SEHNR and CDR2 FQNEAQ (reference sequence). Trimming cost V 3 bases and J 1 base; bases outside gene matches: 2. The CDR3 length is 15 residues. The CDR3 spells CASSFGGENTGELFF. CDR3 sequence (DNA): TGTGCCAGCAGCTTTGGGGGGGAGAACACCGGGGAGCTGTTTTTT.

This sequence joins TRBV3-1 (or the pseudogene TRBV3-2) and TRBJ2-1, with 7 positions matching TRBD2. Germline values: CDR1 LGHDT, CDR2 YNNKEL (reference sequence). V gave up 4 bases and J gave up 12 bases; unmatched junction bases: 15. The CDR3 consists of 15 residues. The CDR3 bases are TGTGCCAGCAGCCGCAATAACCCGGGGGGACCTGGGCAGTTCTTC. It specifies CASSRNNPGGPGQFF.